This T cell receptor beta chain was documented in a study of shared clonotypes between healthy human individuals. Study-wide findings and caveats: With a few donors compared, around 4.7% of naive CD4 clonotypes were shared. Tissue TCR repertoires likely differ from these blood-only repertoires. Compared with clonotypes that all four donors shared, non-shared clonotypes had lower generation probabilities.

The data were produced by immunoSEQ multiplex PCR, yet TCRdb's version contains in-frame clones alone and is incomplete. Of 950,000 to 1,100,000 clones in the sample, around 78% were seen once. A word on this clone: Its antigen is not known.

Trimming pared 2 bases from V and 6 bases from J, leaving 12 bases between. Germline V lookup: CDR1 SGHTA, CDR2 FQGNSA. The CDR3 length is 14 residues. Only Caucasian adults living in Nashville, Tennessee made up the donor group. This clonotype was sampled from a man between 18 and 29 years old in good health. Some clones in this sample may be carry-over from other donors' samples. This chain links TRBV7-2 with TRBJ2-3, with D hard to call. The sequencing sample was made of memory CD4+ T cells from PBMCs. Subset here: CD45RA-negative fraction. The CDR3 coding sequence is TGTGCCAGCAGCTTATTCTCTGGTGGGGATACGCAGTATTTT. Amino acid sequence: CASSLFSGGDTQYF.